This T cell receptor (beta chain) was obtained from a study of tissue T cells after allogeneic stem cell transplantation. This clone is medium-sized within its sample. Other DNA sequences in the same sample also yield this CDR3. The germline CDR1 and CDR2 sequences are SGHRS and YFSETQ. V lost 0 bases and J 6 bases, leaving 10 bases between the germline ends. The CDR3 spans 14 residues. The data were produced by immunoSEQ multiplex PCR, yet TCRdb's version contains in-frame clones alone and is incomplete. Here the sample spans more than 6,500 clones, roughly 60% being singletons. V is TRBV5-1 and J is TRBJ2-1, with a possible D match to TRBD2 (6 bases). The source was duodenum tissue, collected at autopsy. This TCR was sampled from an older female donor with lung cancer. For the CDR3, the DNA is TGCGCCAGCAGCTTGGCCTCGACTAGCAATGAGCAGTTCTTC. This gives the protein CASSLASTSNEQFF. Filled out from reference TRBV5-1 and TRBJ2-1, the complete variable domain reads KAGVTQTPRYLIKTRGQQVTLSCSPISGHRSVSWYQQTPGQGLQFLFEYFSETQRNKGNFPGRFSGRQFSNSRSEMNVSTLELGDSALYLCASSLASTSNEQFFGPGTRLTVL.